This T cell receptor (beta chain) emerged from a study of OX40 agonist ivuxolimab in advanced cancers. Study-level background: Ivuxolimab, which is an agonistic anti-OX40 (CD134) antibody, was administered to the patients. The study gave patients intravenous ivuxolimab at 0.01 to 10 mg/kg every 2 weeks.

TCRdb keeps only in-frame clones here, not all; method: immunoSEQ multiplex PCR. This sample has 70,000 to 95,000 clones; over 70% occur once, and the top ten carry 0.76%. The CDR3 sequence is 16 residues long. Unmatched junction bases numbered 9, after V lost 1 base and J lost 8 bases. CDR1 MNHEY and CDR2 SMNVEV come from the germline V gene (reference sequence). Specimen: CD4+ or CD8+ T cells sorted from blood, collected in a trial of the OX40 agonist ivuxolimab. The TCR originated in an adult with an advanced solid tumor such as melanoma, head and neck, liver or kidney cancer. The chain uses TRBV27 and TRBJ2-1; TRBD1 aligns across 9 bases. The CDR3 DNA reads TGTGCCAGCAGTTTATTGGGACAGGGCAATAGGGATGAGCAGTTCTTC. It codes for CASSLLGQGNRDEQFF.